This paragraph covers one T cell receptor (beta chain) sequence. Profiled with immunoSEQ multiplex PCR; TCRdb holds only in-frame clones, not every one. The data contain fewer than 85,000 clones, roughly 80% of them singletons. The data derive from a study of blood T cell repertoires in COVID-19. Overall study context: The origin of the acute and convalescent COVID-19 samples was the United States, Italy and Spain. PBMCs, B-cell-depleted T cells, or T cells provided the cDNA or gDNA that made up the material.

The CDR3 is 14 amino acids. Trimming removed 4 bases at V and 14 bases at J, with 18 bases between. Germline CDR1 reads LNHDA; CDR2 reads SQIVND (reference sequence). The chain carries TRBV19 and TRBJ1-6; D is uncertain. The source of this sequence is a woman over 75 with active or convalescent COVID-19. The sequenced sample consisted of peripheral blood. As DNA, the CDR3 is TGTGCCAGTAGTAACCCCCCGGAGGCTCAGACCCTCCACTTT. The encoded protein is CASSNPPEAQTLHF.